This TCR beta chain was sequenced during a study of blood T cell repertoires in COVID-19. This CDR3 contains 16 residues. Trimming removed 1 base at V and 0 bases at J, with 12 bases between. Germline CDR1 is LNHNV and CDR2 is YYDKDF (reference sequence). Categorization into cohorts depended on clinical history that participants reported. Measured with immunoSEQ multiplex PCR; TCRdb has only the in-frame clones, and not every one. The sample yields over 200,000 clones, around 88% seen once. The V call is TRBV15, the J call TRBJ1-2; D uncertain. The sample consisted of PBMCs or T cells enriched from blood (not recorded which). The receptor was isolated from a woman aged 40 to 55 with acute COVID-19. The CDR3 loop is CATSRGRGIANYGYTF. CDR3 nucleotides: TGTGCCACCAGCAGAGGCCGAGGGATAGCTAACTATGGCTACACCTTC.